This is a list of T cell receptor beta chains from one sample in a study of blood T cell repertoires in COVID-19. Profiling relied on immunoSEQ multiplex PCR, and the TCRdb table lists in-frame clones only, not all of them. The repertoire holds about 100,000 clones, 85% seen once, with roughly an eighth in the top ten. The sample taken for sequencing was peripheral blood. Receptors originate from a man aged 45-60 years with active or convalescent COVID-19. Each CDR3 is given with its conserved first and last residue.

v_gene | len | CDR3aa
TRBV10-3 | 15 | CAISDTGVSGNTIYF
TRBV6-5 | 15 | CASSRRGREHGELFF
TRBV24-1 | 15 | CATSDWDRDTDTQYF
TRBV5-5 | 17 | CASSRLGLGTGNYGYTF
TRBV29-1 | 14 | CSVETSGRGGKQYF
TRBV11-3 | 13 | CASSPRQGHGYTF
TRBV5-4 | 13 | CASSVGEGGELFF
TRBV10-3 | 17 | CAISDIGLAGTYNEQFF
TRBV5-1 | 14 | CASSFGQGANEQFF
TRBV7-9 | 17 | CASSFMASKGSNTEAFF
TRBV10-3 | 14 | CAISSGQGRDTIYF
TRBV4-2 | 16 | CASSQEPRGRGNEQFF
TRBV19 | 15 | CASTTGTGGKGELFF
TRBV11-2 | 14 | CASILGGEEDTQYF
TRBV3-1/TRBV3-2 | 14 | CASSQATDNYGYTF
TRBV7-8 | 15 | CASSLGGDPGNTIYF
TRBV28 | 16 | CASGLSEGQGTYEQYF
TRBV21-1 | 18 | CASSKMGKYRDGYTEAFF
TRBV6-5 | 13 | CASSNRLADTQYF
TRBV10-3 | 16 | CAISESGGGGVDEQFF
TRBV7-6 | 15 | CASSFSQPPQETQYF
TRBV5-4 | 16 | CASSPRLAGAADTQYF
TRBV25-1 | 15 | CASSLLAGQNSEAFF
TRBV10-3 | 16 | CAISSPVSGRTGELFF
TRBV9 | 17 | CASSAKQASGRSDEQFF
TRBV15 | 15 | CATSRDLGTPYGYTF
TRBV13 | 15 | CASSPGLAEEGELFF
TRBV19 | 14 | CASSREQGFYGYTF
TRBV3-1/TRBV3-2 | 16 | CASSQESLRVWETQYF
TRBV11-2 | 16 | CASSRTSGSNTGELFF
TRBV5-1 | 14 | CASSLEGEAYGYTF
TRBV7-2 | 15 | CASSYVAGSSYEQYF
TRBV21-1 | 14 | CASSPGTGVEKLFF
TRBV25-1 | 12 | CASSRVGTEAFF
TRBV7-9 | 14 | CASSLTGLGDTQYF
TRBV27 | 13 | CASSLDSLNIQYF
TRBV6-5 | 14 | CASNSRGLQETQYF
TRBV29-1 | 13 | CSVRQGAGYGYTF
TRBV19 | 16 | CASSTQWTGGFETQYF
TRBV5-1 | 16 | CASSGYPTGGTEKLFF
TRBV3-1/TRBV3-2 | 13 | CASSQSLRSGQFF
TRBV5-1 | 15 | CASTPIGVSGTEAFF
TRBV7-9 | 11 | CASSPTVGYTF
TRBV12-5 | 15 | CASGLQGLANQPQHF
TRBV28 | 16 | CASSLGAAGGWDTQYF
TRBV3-1/TRBV3-2 | 14 | CASSQGGEYYGYTF
TRBV2 | 15 | CASRPTSGEPYEQYF
TRBV9 | 13 | CASAGTSYNEQFF
TRBV11-2 | 16 | CASSFPSGRVGGELFF
TRBV30 | 13 | CAWTGTNTGELFF
TRBV24-1 | 16 | CATSGKQDSGANVLTF
TRBV7-9 | 13 | CASSLGQGGELFF
TRBV27 | 15 | CASGYTGTSFNEQFF
TRBV5-5 | 13 | CASSLAGDQPQHF